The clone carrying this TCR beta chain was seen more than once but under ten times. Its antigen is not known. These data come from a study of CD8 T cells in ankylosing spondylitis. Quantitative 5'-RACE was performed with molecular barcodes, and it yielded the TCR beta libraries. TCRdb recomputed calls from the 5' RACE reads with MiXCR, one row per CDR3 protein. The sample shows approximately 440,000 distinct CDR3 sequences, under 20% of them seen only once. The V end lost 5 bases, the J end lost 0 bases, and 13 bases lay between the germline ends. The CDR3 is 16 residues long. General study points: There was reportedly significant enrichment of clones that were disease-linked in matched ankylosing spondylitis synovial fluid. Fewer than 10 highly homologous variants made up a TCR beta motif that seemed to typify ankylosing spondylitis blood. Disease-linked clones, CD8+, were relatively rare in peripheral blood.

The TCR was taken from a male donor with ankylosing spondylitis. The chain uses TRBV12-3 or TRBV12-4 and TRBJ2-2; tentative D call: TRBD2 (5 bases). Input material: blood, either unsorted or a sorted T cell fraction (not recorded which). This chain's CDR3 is CASSPKEAANTGELFF. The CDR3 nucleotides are TGTGCCAGCAGTCCCAAGGAAGCGGCGAACACCGGGGAGCTGTTTTTT.